The next 6 T cell receptor beta chains were all read from a single sample in a study of T cell repertoires in cytomegalovirus infection. TCRdb used MiXCR to reprocess the reads, holding one entry per CDR3 protein. The sample holds 550,000 to 700,000 distinct CDR3 sequences; almost 40% are singletons and the top ten take 48%. Which antigens these TCRs recognize remains unknown. This specimen consisted of cultured PBMCs, obtained from culture after CMV antigen stimulation. The receptors derive from a human donor in good health (CMV status not recorded). Some clones in this sample may be carry-over from other donors' samples.

This clonotype was detected only once. V gene TRBV19 combines with J gene TRBJ2-1, with 7 nucleotides matching TRBD1. The CDR3 covers 15 residues. V was pared by 6 bases and J by 4 bases, with 9 bases of the junction left unmatched. Germline V gene lookup returns CDR1 LNHDA and CDR2 SQIVND (reference sequence). CDR3 bases: TGTGCCAGTAGCTCTAAGGGGGCCACATACAATGAGCAGTTCTTC. It is translated as CASSSKGATYNEQFF. The whole variable domain, filled in from reference TRBV19 and TRBJ2-1, reads DGGITQSPKYLFRKEGQNVTLSCEQNLNHDAMYWYRQDPGQGLRLIYYSQIVNDFQKGDIAEGYSVSREKKESFPLTVTSAQKNPTAFYLCASSSKGATYNEQFFGPGTRLTVL.

J is TRBJ2-3 and V is TRBV10-3; TRBD2 matches at 8 bases. V lost 6 bases and J lost 4; bases outside the gene matches: 9. The length of the CDR3 is 15 residues. The germline gives CDR1 ENHRY, CDR2 SYGVKD. CDR3 region: CAIRDPGTRSDTQYF. Written as DNA, the CDR3 is TGTGCCATCAGAGATCCCGGGACTAGATCAGATACGCAGTATTTT.

The chain links TRBV12-3 or TRBV12-4 to TRBJ2-1; 7 nucleotides match TRBD2. This CDR3 contains 14 residues. The junction had 8 bases not matched to a gene; V was cut back by 5 bases and J by 7 bases. The DNA for the CDR3 is TGTGCCAGCAGTCCTCGCCCTAGCGGAAATGAGCAGTTCTTC. The encoded protein is CASSPRPSGNEQFF.

CDR3 protein: CASSEEHTGELFF. CDR3 nucleotides: TGTGCCAGCAGTGAAGAACACACCGGGGAGCTGTTTTTT. The rearrangement links TRBV2 to TRBJ2-2; D uncertain. V was clipped by 1 base and J by 3 bases, with 3 bases between them. This CDR3 region has 13 residues. Per the germline V gene, CDR1 is SNHLY and CDR2 is FYNNEI. Using reference TRBV2 and TRBJ2-2 for the parts outside the CDR3, the full variable domain is EPEVTQTPSHQVTQMGQEVILRCVPISNHLYFYWYRQILGQKVEFLVSFYNNEISEKSEIFDDQFSVERPDGSNFTLKIRSTKLEDSAMYFCASSEEHTGELFFGEGSRLTVL.

DNA of the CDR3: TGCAGTGCCAGAACTACAGGGAAATTAAATCAGCCCCAGCATTTT. Translation: CSARTTGKLNQPQHF. The chain couples TRBV20-1 to TRBJ1-5; maybe TRBD1 (6 bases). Germline V gene lookup returns CDR1 DFQATT and CDR2 SNEGSKA (reference sequence). Trimming removed 6 bases at V and 4 bases at J, with 19 bases between. The CDR3 runs 15 residues.

This rearrangement joins TRBV11-2 to TRBJ2-1; 14 bases are a match to TRBD2. The CDR3 contains 18 residues. Germline V CDR1 and CDR2: SGHAT, FQNNGV. V was pared by 4 bases and J by 2 bases, with 7 bases of the junction left unmatched. CDR3 loop: CASSSGLAGGLAYNEQFF. The CDR3 nucleotides are TGTGCCAGCAGCTCTGGACTAGCGGGAGGATTGGCCTACAATGAGCAGTTCTTC. Variable domain in full (rest from reference TRBV11-2 and TRBJ2-1): EAGVAQSPRYKIIEKRQSVAFWCNPISGHATLYWYQQILGQGPKLLIQFQNNGVVDDSQLPKDRFSAERLKGVDSTLKIQPAKLEDSAVYLCASSSGLAGGLAYNEQFFGPGTRLTVL.